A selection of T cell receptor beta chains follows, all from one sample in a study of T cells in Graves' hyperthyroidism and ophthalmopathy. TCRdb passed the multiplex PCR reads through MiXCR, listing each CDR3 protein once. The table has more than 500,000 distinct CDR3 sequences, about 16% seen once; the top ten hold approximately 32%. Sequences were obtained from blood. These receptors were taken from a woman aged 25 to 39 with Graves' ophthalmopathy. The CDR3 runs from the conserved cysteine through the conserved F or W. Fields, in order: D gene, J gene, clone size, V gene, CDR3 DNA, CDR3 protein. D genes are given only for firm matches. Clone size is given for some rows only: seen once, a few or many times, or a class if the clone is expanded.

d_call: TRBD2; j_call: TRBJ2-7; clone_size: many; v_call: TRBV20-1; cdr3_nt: TGCAGTGCGGACCATGGAGCGGGAGAGAGGAACTACGAGCAGTACTTC; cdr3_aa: CSADHGAGERNYEQYF
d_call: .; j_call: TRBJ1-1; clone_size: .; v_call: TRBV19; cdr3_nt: TGTGCCAGTAGGGGGGGCAATTTTAAAAGCACTGAAGCTTTCTTT; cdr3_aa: CASRGGNFKSTEAFF
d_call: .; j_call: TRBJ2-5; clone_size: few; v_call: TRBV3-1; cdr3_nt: TGTGCCAGCAGCCAAGGTGGTAGGGAAGGGGAGACCCAGTACTTC; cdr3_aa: CASSQGGREGETQYF
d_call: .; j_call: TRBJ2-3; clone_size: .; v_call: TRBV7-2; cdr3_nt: TGTGCCACCGAGACAAGCACAGATACGCAGTATTTT; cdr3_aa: CATETSTDTQYF
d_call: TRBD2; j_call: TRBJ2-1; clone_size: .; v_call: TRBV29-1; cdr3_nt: TGCAGCCCTAGACTAGCGGAAAACAATGAGCAGTTCTTC; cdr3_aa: CSPRLAENNEQFF
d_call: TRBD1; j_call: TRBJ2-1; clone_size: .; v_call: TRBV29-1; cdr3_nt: TGCAGCGTTGAAGCCCCGGGACAGGCAGGCAATGAGCAGTTCTTC; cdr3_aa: CSVEAPGQAGNEQFF
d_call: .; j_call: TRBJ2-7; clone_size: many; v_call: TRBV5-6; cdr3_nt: TGTGCCAGCAGCTTGTGGGGGTCGCCCTACTACGAGCAGTACTTC; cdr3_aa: CASSLWGSPYYEQYF
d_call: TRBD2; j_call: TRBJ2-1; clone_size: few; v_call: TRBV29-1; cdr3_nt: TGCAGCGTCGGGGGGGTGGGACTAAACAATGAGCAGTTCTTC; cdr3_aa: CSVGGVGLNNEQFF
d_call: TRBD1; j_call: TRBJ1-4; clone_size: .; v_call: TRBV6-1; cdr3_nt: TGTGCCAGCGGGTCACAGGGGAGTGAAAAACTGTTTTTT; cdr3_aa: CASGSQGSEKLFF
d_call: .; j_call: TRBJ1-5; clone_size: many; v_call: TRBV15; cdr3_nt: TGTGCCACCAGCAGAGATAGGGGCACCAATCAGCCCCAGCATTTT; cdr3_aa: CATSRDRGTNQPQHF
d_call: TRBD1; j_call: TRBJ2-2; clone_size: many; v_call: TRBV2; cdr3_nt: TGTGCCAGCAGAATTCGGGGACAGGGAAGCTTTGTGGAGCTGTTTTTT; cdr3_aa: CASRIRGQGSFVELFF
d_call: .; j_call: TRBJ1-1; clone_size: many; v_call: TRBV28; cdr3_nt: TGTGCCAGCAGTTTCAACAGGGATGTGGACACTGAAGCTTTCTTT; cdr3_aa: CASSFNRDVDTEAFF
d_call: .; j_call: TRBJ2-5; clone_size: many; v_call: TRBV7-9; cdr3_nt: TGTGCCAGCAGCCCTGATCCCCCGCGGGAGACCCAGTACTTC; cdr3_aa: CASSPDPPRETQYF
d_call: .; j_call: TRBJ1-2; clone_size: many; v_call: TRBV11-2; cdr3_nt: TGTGCCAGCAGCCCCCACGGGGCCCAGGCTGACGGCTACACCTTC; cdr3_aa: CASSPHGAQADGYTF
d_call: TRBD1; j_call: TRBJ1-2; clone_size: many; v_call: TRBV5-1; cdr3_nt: TGCGCCAGCAGCTTAGGACAGGGGAGGGACTATGGCTACACCTTC; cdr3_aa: CASSLGQGRDYGYTF
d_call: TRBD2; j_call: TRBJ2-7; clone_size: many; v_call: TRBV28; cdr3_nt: TGTGCCAGCAGTTTAGGCCTAGCGGGGATTGCCTACGAGCAGTACTTC; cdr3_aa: CASSLGLAGIAYEQYF
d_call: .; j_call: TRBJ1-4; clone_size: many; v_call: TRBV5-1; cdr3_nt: TGCGCCAGCAGCCTCGACACGAATGAAAAACTGTTTTTT; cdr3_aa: CASSLDTNEKLFF
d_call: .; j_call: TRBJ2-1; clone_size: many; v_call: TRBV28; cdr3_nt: TGTGCCAGCAGTCTCCTAACCGTGAACTACAATGAGCAGTTCTTC; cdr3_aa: CASSLLTVNYNEQFF
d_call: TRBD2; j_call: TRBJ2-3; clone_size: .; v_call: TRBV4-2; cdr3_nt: TGTGCCAGCAGCCTTCGGACTAGCGGGCTGACAGATACGCAGTATTTT; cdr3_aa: CASSLRTSGLTDTQYF
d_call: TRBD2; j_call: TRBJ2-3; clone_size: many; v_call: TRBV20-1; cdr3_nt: TGCAGTGCTGTTGACCCGGGACTAGCGGGTCCTAGCACAGATACGCAGTATTTT; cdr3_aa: CSAVDPGLAGPSTDTQYF
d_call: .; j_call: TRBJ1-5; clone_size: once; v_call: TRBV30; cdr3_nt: TGTGCCTGGAGTGGGGCGATGGGCAATCAGCCCCAGCATTTT; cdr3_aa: CAWSGAMGNQPQHF
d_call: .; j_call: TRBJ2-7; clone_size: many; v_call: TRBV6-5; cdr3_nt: TGTGCCAGCACAGGGTCCTTATACGAGCAGTACTTC; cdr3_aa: CASTGSLYEQYF
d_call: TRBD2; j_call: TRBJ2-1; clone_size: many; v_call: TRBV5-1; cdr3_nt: TGCGCCAGCAGCTTGGAACTAGCGAGGAATGAGCAGTTCTTC; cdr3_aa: CASSLELARNEQFF
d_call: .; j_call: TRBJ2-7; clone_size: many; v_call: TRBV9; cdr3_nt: TGTGCCAGCAGCGTATCATTCGGACTTCCTCTCGAGCAGTACTTC; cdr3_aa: CASSVSFGLPLEQYF
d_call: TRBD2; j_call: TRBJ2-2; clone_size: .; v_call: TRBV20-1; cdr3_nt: TGCAGTGCTGAGCCGGGACTAGCGGGAGGGCCTGACACCGGGGAGCTGTTTTTT; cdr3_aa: CSAEPGLAGGPDTGELFF
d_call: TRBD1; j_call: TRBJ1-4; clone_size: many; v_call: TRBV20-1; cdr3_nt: TGCAGTGGATCCCGGGCGGGACAGGGTTACGAAAAACTGTTTTTT; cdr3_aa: CSGSRAGQGYEKLFF
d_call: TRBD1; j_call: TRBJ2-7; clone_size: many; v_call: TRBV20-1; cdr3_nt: TGCAGTGCTAGAGATCAGGACAGGGGGGTCTACGAGCAGTACTTC; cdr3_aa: CSARDQDRGVYEQYF
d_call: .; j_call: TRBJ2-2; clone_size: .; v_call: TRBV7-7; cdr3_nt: TGTGCTAGCAGCTCAGCGGCCCGGGGCGACACCGGGGAGCTGTTTTTT; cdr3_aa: CASSSAARGDTGELFF
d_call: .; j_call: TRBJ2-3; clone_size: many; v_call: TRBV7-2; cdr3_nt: TGTGCCAGCAGCTTAGCCAGACTAGTGGTAGATACGCAGTATTTT; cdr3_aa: CASSLARLVVDTQYF
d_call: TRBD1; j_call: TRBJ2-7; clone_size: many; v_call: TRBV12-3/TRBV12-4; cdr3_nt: TGTGCCAGCAGTTCGTCGGGACAGGCTGCCTACGAGCAGTACTTC; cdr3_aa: CASSSSGQAAYEQYF
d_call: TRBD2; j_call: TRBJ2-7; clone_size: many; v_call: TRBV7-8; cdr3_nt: TGTGCCAGCAGCTTTCATGGGACTAGCGGTTACGAGCAGTACTTC; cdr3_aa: CASSFHGTSGYEQYF
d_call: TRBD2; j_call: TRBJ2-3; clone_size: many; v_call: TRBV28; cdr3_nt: TGTGCCAGCAGTCCCCACGGACTAGCGGGGCCCCACGCTAGCACAGATACGCAGTATTTT; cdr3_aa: CASSPHGLAGPHASTDTQYF
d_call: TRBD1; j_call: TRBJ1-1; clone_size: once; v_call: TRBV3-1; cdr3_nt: TGTGCCAGCAGCCAAGATATCCCCGGGACAGGGAACACTGAAGCTTTCTTT; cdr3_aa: CASSQDIPGTGNTEAFF
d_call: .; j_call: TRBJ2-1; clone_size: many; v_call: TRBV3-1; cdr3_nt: TGTGCCAGCAGCCAAACGACAGTGACGGGCAATGAGCAGTTCTTC; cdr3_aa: CASSQTTVTGNEQFF
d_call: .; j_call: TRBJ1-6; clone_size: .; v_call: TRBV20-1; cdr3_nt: TGCAGTGCTAAGCGCGGATTCTCCTATAATTCACCCCTCCACTTT; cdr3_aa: CSAKRGFSYNSPLHF
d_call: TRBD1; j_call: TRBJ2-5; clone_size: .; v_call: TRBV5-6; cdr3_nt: TGTGCCAGCAACCGACCGGGACAGGCGTCCCAAGAGACCCAGTACTTC; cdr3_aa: CASNRPGQASQETQYF
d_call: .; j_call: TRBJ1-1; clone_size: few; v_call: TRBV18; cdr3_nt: TGTGCCAGCTCACCCGGGGGCCTTGAAGCTTTCTTT; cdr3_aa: CASSPGGLEAFF
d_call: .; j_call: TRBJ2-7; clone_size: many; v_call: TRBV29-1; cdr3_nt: TGCAGCGTTTCCCTCCATACTTCCTACGAGCAGTACTTC; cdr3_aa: CSVSLHTSYEQYF
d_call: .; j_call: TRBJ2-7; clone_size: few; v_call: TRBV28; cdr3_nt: TGTGCCAGCAATCGGGACTTCCCTCTCGAGCAGTACTTC; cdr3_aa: CASNRDFPLEQYF
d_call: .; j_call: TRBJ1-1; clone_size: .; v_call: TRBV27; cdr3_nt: TGTGCCAGCAGTTTATCTTTATTGGGAGAGGCGTCGAACGGGGCCTTGGGGAGAAGGGAAGCTTTCTTT; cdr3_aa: CASSLSLLGEASNGALGRREAFF
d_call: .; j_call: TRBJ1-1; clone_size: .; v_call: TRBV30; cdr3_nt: TGTGGCCCCGCGGGCTGGACTGAAGCTTTCTTT; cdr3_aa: CGPAGWTEAFF
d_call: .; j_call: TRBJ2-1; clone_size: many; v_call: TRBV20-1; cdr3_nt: TGCAGTGCCGCTGACCGTCCGGGAGTCGACAATGAGCAGTTCTTC; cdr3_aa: CSAADRPGVDNEQFF
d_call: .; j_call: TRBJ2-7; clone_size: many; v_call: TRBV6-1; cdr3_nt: TGTGCCAGCAGCGATCTGGGGCTGAGCTACGAGCAGTACTTC; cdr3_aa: CASSDLGLSYEQYF